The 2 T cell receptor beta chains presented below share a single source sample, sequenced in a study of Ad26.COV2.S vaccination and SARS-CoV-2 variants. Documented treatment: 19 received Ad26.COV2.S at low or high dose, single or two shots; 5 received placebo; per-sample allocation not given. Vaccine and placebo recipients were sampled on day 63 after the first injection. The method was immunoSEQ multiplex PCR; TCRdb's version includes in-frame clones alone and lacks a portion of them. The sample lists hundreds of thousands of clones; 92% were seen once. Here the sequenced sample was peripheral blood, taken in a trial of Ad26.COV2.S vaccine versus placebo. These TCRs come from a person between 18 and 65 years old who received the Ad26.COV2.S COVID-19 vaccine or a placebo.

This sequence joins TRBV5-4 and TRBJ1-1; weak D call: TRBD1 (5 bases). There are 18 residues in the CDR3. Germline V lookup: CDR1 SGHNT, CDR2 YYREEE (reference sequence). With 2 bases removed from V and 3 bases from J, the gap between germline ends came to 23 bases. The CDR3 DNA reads TGTGCCAGCAGCTTAATGGCATGGTCAGGGTCGGATTACACTGAAGCTTTCTTT. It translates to CASSLMAWSGSDYTEAFF.

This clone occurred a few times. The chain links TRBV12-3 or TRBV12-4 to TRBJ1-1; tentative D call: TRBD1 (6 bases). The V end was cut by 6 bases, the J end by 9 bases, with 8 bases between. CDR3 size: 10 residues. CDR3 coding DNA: TGTGCCAGCAGCAGGGGCCAAGCTTTCTTT. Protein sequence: CASSRGQAFF.